These T cell receptor beta chains were read from a single sample in a study of T cells in Graves' hyperthyroidism and ophthalmopathy. TCRdb passed the multiplex PCR reads through MiXCR, listing each CDR3 protein once. The repertoire holds fewer than 450,000 distinct CDR3 sequences, with about a sixth as singletons. Material: blood. Every receptor here comes from a woman aged 25-40 years with Graves' hyperthyroidism that later progressed to Graves' ophthalmopathy. The CDR3 runs from the conserved cysteine through the conserved F or W. D genes are given only for firm matches. The size field is filled for only some rows; it gives once, few, many or a size class.

clone size	V gene	D gene	J gene	CDR3 protein	CDR3 DNA
many	TRBV12-3/TRBV12-4	.	TRBJ1-4	CASSNQELGNEKLFF	TGTGCCAGCAGCAACCAGGAGTTGGGTAATGAAAAACTGTTTTTT
.	TRBV20-1	TRBD2	TRBJ2-5	CSARGLLAGEMETQYF	TGCAGTGCTAGAGGGCTGCTAGCGGGAGAGATGGAGACCCAGTACTTC
.	TRBV20-1	.	TRBJ1-1	CSASQGIGEAFF	TGCAGTGCGAGTCAGGGTATCGGTGAAGCTTTCTTT
.	TRBV4-1	TRBD2	TRBJ2-2	CASSQDPGGPGELFF	TGCGCCAGCAGCCAAGATCCGGGGGGTCCCGGTGAGCTGTTTTTT
many	TRBV6-1	TRBD1	TRBJ1-1	CASSDTGTGWTEAFF	TGTGCCAGCAGTGATACGGGGACAGGGTGGACTGAAGCTTTCTTT
many	TRBV18	.	TRBJ1-1	CASQQGRYTEAFF	TGTGCCAGCCAACAGGGTCGGTACACTGAAGCTTTCTTT
many	TRBV20-1	.	TRBJ1-5	CSARTVRNQPQHF	TGCAGTGCCAGGACAGTTCGCAATCAGCCCCAGCATTTT
many	TRBV5-1	TRBD1	TRBJ2-2	CASSSSPGTVNTGELFF	TGCGCCAGCAGCTCGTCACCTGGGACAGTCAACACCGGGGAGCTGTTTTTT
many	TRBV9	TRBD2	TRBJ2-2	CASSASGGANTGELFF	TGTGCCAGCAGCGCGAGCGGGGGGGCGAACACCGGGGAGCTGTTTTTT
.	TRBV7-6	.	TRBJ1-1	CASSLAIGAGASGTEAFF	TGTGCCAGCAGCTTAGCCATTGGTGCCGGGGCCTCAGGGACTGAAGCTTTCTTT
many	TRBV28	.	TRBJ1-2	CASSLSPAGAWTF	TGTGCCAGCAGTTTAAGCCCGGCGGGGGCGTGGACCTTC
.	TRBV7-2	.	TRBJ1-1	CASSTRDSNTEAFF	TGTGCCAGCAGCACCCGGGACTCAAACACTGAAGCTTTCTTT
few	TRBV7-9	.	TRBJ2-3	CASSFPPSTSTDTQYF	TGTGCCAGCAGCTTTCCGCCTAGCACTAGCACAGATACGCAGTATTTT
.	TRBV6-1	TRBD1	TRBJ1-4	CASSPSRQGANEKLFF	TGTGCCAGCAGTCCATCAAGACAGGGGGCTAATGAAAAACTGTTTTTT
.	TRBV2	TRBD2	TRBJ2-1	CASAGDNEQFF	TGTGCCAGCGCGGGGGACAATGAGCAGTTCTTC
.	TRBV15	.	TRBJ2-1	CATSSLPVVGGARQFF	TGTGCCACCAGCAGCCTCCCCGTTGTTGGCGGGGCGAGACAGTTCTTC
once	TRBV5-6	.	TRBJ1-1	CASSWGTFRNTEAFF	TGTGCCAGCAGCTGGGGGACCTTTAGGAACACTGAAGCTTTCTTT